This TCR beta chain derives from a study of shared clonotypes between healthy human individuals. Findings of the study overall: Naive subsets generally had larger estimated richness than memory subsets.

The CDR3 sequence is 14 residues long. CDR1 SQVTM and CDR2 ANQGSEA come from the germline V gene. The V and J ends lost 5 bases and 0 bases respectively, with 13 bases between them. Method: immunoSEQ multiplex PCR; TCRdb's copy keeps in-frame clones and lacks some. The data show some 630,000 clones, about 78% seen once. This clone turned up a few times. Its antigen is still unknown. The sample consisted of memory CD4+ T cells sorted from blood. The subset is: CD45RA-negative fraction. This sequence originates from a woman in her twenties or thirties in good health. The rearrangement links TRBV29-1 to TRBJ1-1, with D hard to call. CDR3 DNA: TGCAGCGTTACGCTACAGCTGATGAACACTGAAGCTTTCTTT. This gives the protein CSVTLQLMNTEAFF.